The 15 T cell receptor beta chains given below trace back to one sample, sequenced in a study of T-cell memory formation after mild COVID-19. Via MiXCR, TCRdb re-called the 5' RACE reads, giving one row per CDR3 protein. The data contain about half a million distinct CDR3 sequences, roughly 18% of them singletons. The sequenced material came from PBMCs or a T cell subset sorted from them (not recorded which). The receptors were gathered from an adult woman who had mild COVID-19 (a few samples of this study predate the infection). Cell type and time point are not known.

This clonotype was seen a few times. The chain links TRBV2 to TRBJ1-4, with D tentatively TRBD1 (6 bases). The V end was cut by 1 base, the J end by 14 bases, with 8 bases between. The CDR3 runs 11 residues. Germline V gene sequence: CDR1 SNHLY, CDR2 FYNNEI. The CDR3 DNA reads TGTGCCAGCAGTGAAGGGACAGTGCTGTTTTTT. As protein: CASSEGTVLFF.

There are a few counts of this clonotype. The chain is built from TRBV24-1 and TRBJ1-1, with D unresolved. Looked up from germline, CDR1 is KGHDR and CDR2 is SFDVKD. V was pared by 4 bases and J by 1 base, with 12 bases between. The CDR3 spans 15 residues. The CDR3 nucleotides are TGTGCCACCAGTGACTCCGGGATCGGGAACACTGAAGCTTTCTTT. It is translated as CATSDSGIGNTEAFF.

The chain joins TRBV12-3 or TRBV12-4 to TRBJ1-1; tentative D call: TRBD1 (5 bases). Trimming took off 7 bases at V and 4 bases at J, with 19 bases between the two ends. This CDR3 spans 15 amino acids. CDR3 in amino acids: CASNPSGGLGTEAFF. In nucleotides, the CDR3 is TGTGCCAGCAACCCGAGTGGGGGTTTGGGCACTGAAGCTTTCTTT.

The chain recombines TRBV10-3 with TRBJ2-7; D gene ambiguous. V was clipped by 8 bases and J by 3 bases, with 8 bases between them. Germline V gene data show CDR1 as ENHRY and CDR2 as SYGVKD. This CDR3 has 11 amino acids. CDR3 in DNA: TGTGCCATCGGAGAGAACTACGAGCAGTACTTC. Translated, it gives CAIGENYEQYF.

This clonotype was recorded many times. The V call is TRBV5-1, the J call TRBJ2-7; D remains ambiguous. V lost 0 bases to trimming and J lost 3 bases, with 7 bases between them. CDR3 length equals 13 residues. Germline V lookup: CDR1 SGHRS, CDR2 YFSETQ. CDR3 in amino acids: CASSLVPNYEQYF. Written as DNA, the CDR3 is TGCGCCAGCAGCTTGGTACCTAACTACGAGCAGTACTTC.

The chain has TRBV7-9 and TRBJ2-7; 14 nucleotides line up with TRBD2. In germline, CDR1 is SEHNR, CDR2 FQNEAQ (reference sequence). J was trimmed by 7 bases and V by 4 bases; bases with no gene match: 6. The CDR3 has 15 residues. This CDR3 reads CASSSGLAGAHEQYF. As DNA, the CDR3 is TGTGCCAGCAGCTCGGGACTAGCGGGAGCGCATGAGCAGTACTTC. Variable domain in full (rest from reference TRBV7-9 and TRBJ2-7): DTGVSQNPRHKITKRGQNVTFRCDPISEHNRLYWYRQTLGQGPEFLTYFQNEAQLEKSRLLSDRFSAERPKGSFSTLEIQRTEQGDSAMYLCASSSGLAGAHEQYFGPGTRLTVT.

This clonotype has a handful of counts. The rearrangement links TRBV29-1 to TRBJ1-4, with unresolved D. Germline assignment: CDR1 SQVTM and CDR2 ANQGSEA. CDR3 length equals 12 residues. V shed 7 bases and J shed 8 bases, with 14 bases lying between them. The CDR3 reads CSALRHGEKLFF. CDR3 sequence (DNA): TGCAGCGCTCTCCGACACGGAGAAAAACTGTTTTTT.

The CDR3 bases are TGTGCCAGCAGCTCGCGGGACCTTCCGAACACCGGGGAGCTGTTTTTT. It codes for CASSSRDLPNTGELFF. V is TRBV13 and J is TRBJ2-2, with D possibly matching TRBD2 (6 bases). The CDR3 is 16 amino acids. Trimming pared 4 bases from V and 0 bases from J, leaving 12 bases between. Germline-derived CDR1 and CDR2 are PRHDT and FYEKMQ (reference sequence).

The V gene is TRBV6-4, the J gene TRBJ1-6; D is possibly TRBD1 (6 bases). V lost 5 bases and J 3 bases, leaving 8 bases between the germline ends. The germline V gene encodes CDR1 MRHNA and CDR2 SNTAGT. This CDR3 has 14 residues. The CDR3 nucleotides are TGTGCCAGCAGTACGGACAGCTATAATTCACCCCTCCACTTT. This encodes CASSTDSYNSPLHF.

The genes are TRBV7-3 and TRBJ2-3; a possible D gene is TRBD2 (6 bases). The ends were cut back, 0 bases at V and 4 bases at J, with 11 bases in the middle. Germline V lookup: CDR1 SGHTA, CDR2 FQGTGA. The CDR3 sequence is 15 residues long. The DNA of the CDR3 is TGTGCCAGCAGCTTAACTGGGGGGATCGCAGATACGCAGTATTTT. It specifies CASSLTGGIADTQYF.

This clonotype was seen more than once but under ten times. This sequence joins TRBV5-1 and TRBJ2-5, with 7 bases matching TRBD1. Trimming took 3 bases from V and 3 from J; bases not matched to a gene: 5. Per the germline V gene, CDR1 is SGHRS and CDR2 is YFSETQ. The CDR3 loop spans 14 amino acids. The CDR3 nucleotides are TGCGCCAGCAGCTCGAGGGGGCAAGAAGAGACCCAGTACTTC. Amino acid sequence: CASSSRGQEETQYF.

The CDR3 loop is CASSLGTTGANVLTF. As DNA, the CDR3 is TGTGCCAGCAGCCTGGGGACTACTGGGGCCAACGTCCTGACTTTC. V usage is TRBV3-1 and J usage is TRBJ2-6; 7 bases line up with TRBD2. CDR1 and CDR2 (germline): LGHDT, YNNKEL (reference sequence). The CDR3 contains 15 residues. The junction had 2 bases not matched to a gene; V was cut back by 4 bases and J by 2 bases.

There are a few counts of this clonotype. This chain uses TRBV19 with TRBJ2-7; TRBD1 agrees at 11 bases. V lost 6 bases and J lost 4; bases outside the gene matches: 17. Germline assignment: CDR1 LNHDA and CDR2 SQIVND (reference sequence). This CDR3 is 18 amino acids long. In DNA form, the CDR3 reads TGTGCCAGTAGCCCTAGGAGGACAGGGGGCCCCACCCGTTACGAGCAGTACTTC. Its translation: CASSPRRTGGPTRYEQYF.

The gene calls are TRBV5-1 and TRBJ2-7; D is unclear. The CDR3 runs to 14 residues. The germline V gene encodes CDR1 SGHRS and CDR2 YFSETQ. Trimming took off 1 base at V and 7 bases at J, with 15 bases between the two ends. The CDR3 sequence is CASSLTTDLREQYF. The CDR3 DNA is TGCGCCAGCAGCTTGACGACGGACCTTCGGGAGCAGTACTTC. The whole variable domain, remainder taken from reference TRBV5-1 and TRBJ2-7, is KAGVTQTPRYLIKTRGQQVTLSCSPISGHRSVSWYQQTPGQGLQFLFEYFSETQRNKGNFPGRFSGRQFSNSRSEMNVSTLELGDSALYLCASSLTTDLREQYFGPGTRLTVT.

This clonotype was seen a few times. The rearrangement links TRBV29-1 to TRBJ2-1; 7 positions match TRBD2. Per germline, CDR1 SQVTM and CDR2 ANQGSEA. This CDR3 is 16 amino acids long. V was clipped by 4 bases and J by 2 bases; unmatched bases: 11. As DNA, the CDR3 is TGCAGCGTTGTATCCCCCGGGAGGAGTCCCTACAATGAGCAGTTCTTC. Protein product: CSVVSPGRSPYNEQFF.